This T cell receptor (beta chain) was profiled in a study of T-cell reconstitution after alpha-beta-depleted transplantation in children. Preparing the TCRbeta library involved the use of unique molecular identifiers. TCRdb independently ran MiXCR on the PCR reads; one entry per CDR3 protein. Among hundreds of thousands of distinct CDR3 sequences listed, around 17% were seen once. CDR3 length equals 14 residues. V lost 3 bases and J lost 8, with 17 bases in between. Germline CDR1 is DFQATT and CDR2 is SNEGSKA (reference sequence). In the case of this clonotype: Being one base from a much bigger clone, this may be a read error.

This TCR came from a human donor who donated a stem cell graft to a child with acute myeloid leukemia. The rearrangement uses TRBV20-1 and TRBJ1-5; D gene unclear. The sequencing here drew on PBMCs from the stem cell graft donor, taken from the stem cell graft. CDR3 nucleotide sequence: TGCAGTGCTAGTCGAGTCACAGTTGGTGAGCCCCAGCATTTT. Translating it yields CSASRVTVGEPQHF.